These 30 T cell receptor beta chains were sequenced from one sample in a study of cytomegalovirus exposure and HLA in healthy donors. 60 Vbeta and 13 Jbeta primers were used in PCR. The assay was immunoSEQ multiplex PCR, and TCRdb's table has in-frame clones only and misses some. The data contain approximately 170,000 clones, about 76% of them singletons. The sample was PBMCs. These receptors originate from a woman between 18 and 29 years old in good health and CMV-seropositive.

This clone came up a few times. The V and J genes are TRBV4-1 and TRBJ1-1, with a possible D match to TRBD1 (5 bases). The CDR3 covers 17 residues. V shed 0 bases and J shed 4 bases, with 18 bases lying between them. Germline CDR1 and CDR2: MGHRA and YSYEKL. The CDR3 DNA reads TGCGCCAGCAGCCAAGATCTCTTAAGGCAGGGAGGCACTGAAGCTTTCTTT. It codes for CASSQDLLRQGGTEAFF.

The chain couples TRBV7-9 to TRBJ2-7, with 9 bases matching TRBD2. The V segment lost 4 bases and the J segment 5 bases; nucleotides outside the gene matches: 3. The germline gives CDR1 SEHNR, CDR2 FQNEAQ (reference sequence). The CDR3 is 13 amino acids. CDR3 coding DNA: TGTGCCAGCAGCTGGACTAGCGCCAACGAGCAGTACTTC. Its translation: CASSWTSANEQYF.

This clone has more than one count but fewer than ten. This chain connects TRBV5-1 to TRBJ1-6; 7 nucleotides agree with TRBD1. The V gene's germline CDR1 is SGHRS and CDR2 YFSETQ. This CDR3 has 16 residues. The junction had 12 bases not matched to a gene; V was cut back by 4 bases and J by 8 bases. The CDR3 region is CASSPTTGQRYSPLHF. CDR3 DNA: TGCGCCAGCAGCCCTACAACGGGACAGCGATATTCACCCCTCCACTTT. Combining the CDR3 with reference TRBV5-1 and TRBJ1-6 gives the whole variable domain KAGVTQTPRYLIKTRGQQVTLSCSPISGHRSVSWYQQTPGQGLQFLFEYFSETQRNKGNFPGRFSGRQFSNSRSEMNVSTLELGDSALYLCASSPTTGQRYSPLHFGNGTRLTVT.

The rearrangement links TRBV2 to TRBJ1-4; TRBD1 matches 8 bases. J gave up 5 bases and V 7 bases, and 9 bases lay outside the gene matches. The V gene's germline CDR1 is SNHLY and CDR2 FYNNEI. This CDR3 spans 15 amino acids. CDR3 bases: TGTGCCAGCAATGGTGGACAGGGCTTAAATGAAAAACTGTTTTTT. Its translation is CASNGGQGLNEKLFF.

The DNA of the CDR3 is TGTGCCAGTACATGGCGGCGAGTACCCATATATTTT. Protein: CASTWRRVPIYF. This chain joins TRBV27 and TRBJ1-3; D gene uncertain. V was shortened by 9 bases and J by 11 bases, with 17 bases between the two germline ends. Per germline, CDR1 MNHEY and CDR2 SMNVEV (reference sequence). The CDR3 has 12 amino acids.

The chain is built from TRBV7-2 and TRBJ2-7; TRBD1 might be the D (6 bases). Germline CDR1 and CDR2: SGHTA and FQGNSA. V was cut by 3 bases and J by 3 bases, with 12 bases left in between. The CDR3 length is 14 residues. The CDR3: CASSFGGGHYEQYF. The CDR3 region has the DNA TGTGCCAGCAGCTTTGGTGGGGGCCACTACGAGCAGTACTTC. Based on the CDR3 plus reference TRBV7-2 and TRBJ2-7, the full variable domain is GAGVSQSPSNKVTEKGKDVELRCDPISGHTALYWYRQSLGQGLEFLIYFQGNSAPDKSGLPSDRFSAERTGGSVSTLTIQRTQQEDSAVYLCASSFGGGHYEQYFGPGTRLTVT.

The chain couples TRBV30 to TRBJ1-1, with D perhaps matching TRBD1 (5 bases). The CDR3 consists of 13 residues. The germline V and J ends were trimmed by 4 bases and 1 base, with 10 bases remaining between them. Looked up from germline, CDR1 is GTSNPN and CDR2 is SVGIG (reference sequence). The CDR3 here is CAWTGFWNTEAFF. The CDR3 DNA sequence: TGTGCCTGGACAGGGTTTTGGAACACTGAAGCTTTCTTT.

V and J are TRBV9 and TRBJ2-7; D might be TRBD1 (6 bases). Germline assignment: CDR1 SGDLS and CDR2 YYNGEE. The CDR3 sequence is 15 residues long. The V gene lost 0 bases and the J gene lost 4 bases, with 14 bases spanning the gap. The DNA for the CDR3 is TGTGCCAGCAGCGTAGGACTCAGGGGATCGTACGAGCAGTACTTC. This translates into CASSVGLRGSYEQYF.

The chain links TRBV5-4 to TRBJ2-5; D is possibly TRBD1 (6 bases). Germline V gives CDR1 SGHNT, CDR2 YYREEE (reference sequence). This CDR3 has 14 residues. The ends were cut back, 4 bases at V and 1 base at J, with 11 bases in the middle. CDR3 nucleotides: TGTGCCAGCAGCCCCGACAGGTTCCAAGAGACCCAGTACTTC. This gives the protein CASSPDRFQETQYF.

The chain is built from TRBV5-1 and TRBJ2-3, with 10 bases lining up with TRBD2. V lost 0 bases to trimming and J lost 1 base; unmatched junction nucleotides: 2. The CDR3 is 16 residues long. The germline gives CDR1 SGHRS, CDR2 YFSETQ. DNA of the CDR3: TGCGCCAGCAGCTTGGTGCTAGCGGGGGGCACAGATACGCAGTATTTT. Its translation: CASSLVLAGGTDTQYF.

This clone has more than one count but fewer than ten. The J gene is TRBJ1-2, the V gene TRBV7-2; 8 bases are shared with TRBD1. The CDR3 spans 14 residues. Germline V gives CDR1 SGHTA, CDR2 FQGNSA. V shed 1 base, J shed 7 bases, and the junction held 5 bases outside the gene matches. The CDR3 reads CASSLDPRGPGYTF. The CDR3 DNA is TGTGCCAGCAGCTTAGATCCCAGGGGGCCTGGCTACACCTTC.

This clone was observed a few times. The chain carries TRBV6-6 and TRBJ2-4, with TRBD1 matching 7 bases. V lost 9 bases and J lost 5; bases outside the gene matches: 7. Germline CDR1 is MNHNY and CDR2 is SVGAGI (reference sequence). The CDR3 spans 13 residues. This CDR3 reads CARKDRSENIQYF. DNA for the CDR3: TGTGCCAGAAAGGACAGGAGTGAAAACATTCAGTACTTC.

The V call is TRBV9, the J call TRBJ2-3, with 7 bases fitting TRBD2. Germline lookup yields CDR1 SGDLS and CDR2 YYNGEE. V lost 0 bases, J lost 0 bases, and 4 bases stayed unmatched. The CDR3 runs 16 residues. The CDR3 region has the DNA TGTGCCAGCAGCGTAGTAAGCGGGGCCAGCACAGATACGCAGTATTTT. Translating it yields CASSVVSGASTDTQYF.

Concerning this clone itself: Other DNA sequences of this sample code for an identical CDR3. The chain carries TRBV25-1 and TRBJ1-4, with D unclear. This CDR3 has 14 amino acids. Deletions cut 7 bases from V and 2 bases from J, with 11 bases between. CDR1 is MGHDK and CDR2 is SYGVNS in the germline V gene. Here the CDR3 DNA reads TGTGCCAGCACCAACGGGATGACTAATGAAAAACTGTTTTTT. Translation: CASTNGMTNEKLFF. The full variable domain, completed using reference TRBV25-1 and TRBJ1-4, is EADIYQTPRYLVIGTGKKITLECSQTMGHDKMYWYQQDPGMELHLIHYSYGVNSTEKGDLSSESTVSRIRTEHFPLTLESARPSHTSQYLCASTNGMTNEKLFFGSGTQLSVL.

J is TRBJ1-4 and V is TRBV5-1; perhaps TRBD1 as D (6 bases). The CDR3 totals 15 residues. Germline-derived CDR1 and CDR2 are SGHRS and YFSETQ. The V end was cut by 0 bases, the J end by 8 bases, with 14 bases between. CDR3 bases: TGCGCCAGCAGCTTGGATGGGGGCAGGGGCGAAAAACTGTTTTTT. Translating gives CASSLDGGRGEKLFF. The full variable domain, completed using reference TRBV5-1 and TRBJ1-4, is KAGVTQTPRYLIKTRGQQVTLSCSPISGHRSVSWYQQTPGQGLQFLFEYFSETQRNKGNFPGRFSGRQFSNSRSEMNVSTLELGDSALYLCASSLDGGRGEKLFFGSGTQLSVL.

The genes are TRBV28 and TRBJ2-5, with TRBD1 identical over 7 bases. The CDR3 length is 17 residues. Germline assignment: CDR1 MDHEN and CDR2 SYDVKM. J was trimmed by 4 bases and V by 7 bases; bases with no gene match: 18. CDR3 in DNA: TGTGCCAGCAAACCCCACGAGCAGGGGGTAGAAATAGAGACCCAGTACTTC. This codes for CASKPHEQGVEIETQYF.

Worth noting for this clone: At one boundary the junction diverges from the germline segment, which might be a read error. The chain combines TRBV7-7 with TRBJ2-5; TRBD2 might be the D (5 bases). CDR3 length: 15 residues. Germline V CDR1 and CDR2: SSHAT, FNYEAQ (reference sequence). In nucleotides, the CDR3 is TGTGCTAGCAGCTTTCAAGGCCGGGGTCAAGAGACCCAGTACTTC. Residues: CASSFQGRGQETQYF.

V usage is TRBV7-2 and J usage is TRBJ2-7, with D unresolved. This CDR3 is built from 15 residues. V dropped 9 bases and J dropped 0 bases, with 18 bases sitting between them. Germline lookup yields CDR1 SGHTA and CDR2 FQGNSA. CDR3 loop: CARTHLGLLSYEQYF. CDR3 nucleotides: TGTGCCAGGACCCACCTAGGCCTCCTCTCCTACGAGCAGTACTTC.

Here the CDR3 DNA reads TGTGCCAGCAGTTATCTACCAGGGGCTGGGGCCAACGTCCTGACTTTC. Translated, it gives CASSYLPGAGANVLTF. The genes are TRBV6-5 and TRBJ2-6; D may be TRBD1 (6 bases). Germline V gives CDR1 MNHEY, CDR2 SVGAGI. Between the trimmed V and J ends, which lost 3 bases and 2 bases, there was a span of 11 bases. The CDR3 extends over 16 amino acids.

The chain employs TRBV7-2 and TRBJ2-1; 7 bases are shared with TRBD1. The CDR3 has 15 residues. Germline CDR1 is SGHTA and CDR2 is FQGNSA. The trim removed 2 bases at V and 6 bases at J, leaving 7 bases unmatched. Written as DNA, the CDR3 is TGTGCCAGCAGCTTAATGCAGGGGGTTCGCAATGAGCAGTTCTTC. It encodes CASSLMQGVRNEQFF.

This clone was counted only a few times. The chain uses TRBV25-1 and TRBJ1-4, with 8 bases lining up with TRBD1. CDR1 and CDR2 (germline): MGHDK, SYGVNS. Trimming took 2 bases from V and 6 from J; bases not matched to a gene: 2. This CDR3 spans 14 amino acids. CDR3 loop: CASSEDRGYEKLFF. Here the CDR3 DNA reads TGTGCCAGCAGTGAAGACAGGGGATATGAAAAACTGTTTTTT.

This chain links TRBV6-5 with TRBJ1-1, with 7 bases fitting TRBD1. With 6 bases clipped from V and 4 bases from J, the junction kept 8 bases outside the gene matches. This CDR3 comprises 14 residues. The germline V gene has CDR1 MNHEY and CDR2 SVGAGI. Written as DNA, the CDR3 is TGTGCCAGCAGGAAGACAGGGAGTGTCACTGAAGCTTTCTTT. This translates into CASRKTGSVTEAFF.

V is TRBV18 and J is TRBJ1-2, with TRBD1 matching 8 bases. The germline V gene encodes CDR1 KGHSH and CDR2 LQKENI. The CDR3 runs 15 residues. J lost 5 bases, V lost 4 bases, and 9 bases had no gene match. The CDR3 DNA sequence: TGTGCCAGCTCACTCGGACAGGGTAGCATGTATGGCTACACCTTC. Its translation is CASSLGQGSMYGYTF.

The chain combines TRBV28 with TRBJ1-1; 9 positions agree with TRBD1. Germline trimming cut 7 bases from V and 4 bases from J; bases unmatched to any gene: 4. The CDR3 contains 13 residues. The germline CDR1 and CDR2 sequences are MDHEN and SYDVKM. The CDR3 DNA is TGTGCCAGCAACAGGGGGCAAGCCACTGAAGCTTTCTTT. This codes for CASNRGQATEAFF.

This clone has just a few counts. This rearrangement joins TRBV7-9 to TRBJ2-4, with 11 bases aligning to TRBD2. V was pared by 1 base and J by 8 bases, with 4 bases of the junction left unmatched. Germline CDR1 and CDR2: SEHNR and FQNEAQ (reference sequence). The CDR3 length is 15 residues. In nucleotides, the CDR3 is TGTGCCAGCAGCTTAGTGACTAGCGGGGCGCACATTCAGTACTTC. The encoded protein is CASSLVTSGAHIQYF.

The chain is built from TRBV4-3 and TRBJ2-5; D call uncertain. Germline V lookup: CDR1 LGHNA, CDR2 YSLEER. This CDR3 comprises 13 residues. V was cut by 3 bases and J by 3 bases, with 8 bases left in between. The CDR3 reads CASSQRLEETQYF. The DNA of the CDR3 is TGCGCCAGCAGCCAGCGACTGGAAGAGACCCAGTACTTC.

This clone was found a few times. V is TRBV27 and J is TRBJ2-7; maybe TRBD2 (6 bases). The CDR3 covers 13 residues. V was pared by 3 bases and J by 3 bases, with 9 bases between. Germline V gives CDR1 MNHEY, CDR2 SMNVEV (reference sequence). The DNA of the CDR3 is TGTGCCAGCAGTTTGCGGGGAGGCTACGAGCAGTACTTC. Its translation: CASSLRGGYEQYF.

The chain is built from TRBV30 and TRBJ2-7; 7 bases align to TRBD2. J gave up 4 bases and V 2 bases, and 8 bases lay outside the gene matches. This CDR3 has 14 residues. The germline V gene encodes CDR1 GTSNPN and CDR2 SVGIG (reference sequence). This chain's CDR3 is CAWSMGGGSYEQYF. CDR3 in DNA: TGTGCCTGGAGTATGGGGGGGGGTAGTTACGAGCAGTACTTC.

This clone was detected a few times. The genes are TRBV28 and TRBJ2-3; D is perhaps TRBD2 (6 bases). V lost 5 bases to trimming and J lost 0 bases, with 18 bases between them. Germline values: CDR1 MDHEN, CDR2 SYDVKM. The CDR3 length is 17 residues. DNA for the CDR3: TGTGCCAGCAGTCCCCTACCTAGCGCCACTAGCACAGATACGCAGTATTTT. The encoded protein is CASSPLPSATSTDTQYF.

The rearrangement uses TRBV5-6 and TRBJ1-4; a possible D gene is TRBD1 (5 bases). CDR1 and CDR2 (germline): SGHDT, YYEEEE. The CDR3 totals 16 residues. V was shortened by 2 bases and J by 8 bases, with 19 bases between the two germline ends. CDR3 sequence reads: CASSFDAQGLGEKLFF. The CDR3 DNA sequence: TGTGCCAGCAGCTTCGACGCCCAGGGTTTAGGGGAAAAACTGTTTTTT.